This entry lists 4 T cell receptor beta chains sequenced from one sample in a study of blood T cell repertoires in COVID-19. The table came from immunoSEQ multiplex PCR; TCRdb's copy has only in-frame clones and leaves some out. The table records approximately 210,000 clones, roughly 92% of them present only once. Sequenced input: peripheral blood. All receptors derive from a man aged 25-40 years with COVID-19, enrolled during active disease.

The chain carries TRBV9 and TRBJ1-2, with D maybe TRBD1 (5 bases). The germline gives CDR1 SGDLS, CDR2 YYNGEE. This CDR3 spans 13 amino acids. V was trimmed by 5 bases and J by 3 bases, leaving 11 bases between them. CDR3 in amino acids: CASSQGEDYGYTF. CDR3 nucleotide sequence: TGTGCCAGCAGTCAGGGCGAGGACTATGGCTACACCTTC.

V is TRBV7-9 and J is TRBJ1-1; 8 nucleotides line up with TRBD1. V shed 3 bases and J 7 bases; nucleotides not matched to a gene: 7. The CDR3 loop spans 14 amino acids. Germline loops: CDR1 SEHNR, CDR2 FQNEAQ (reference sequence). The CDR3 DNA follows: TGTGCCAGCAGCTTGGGTCAGGGGGCTGGTGAAGCTTTCTTT. As protein: CASSLGQGAGEAFF.

J is TRBJ2-3 and V is TRBV5-4; TRBD2 aligns across 7 bases. This CDR3 has 15 residues. The J segment lost 0 bases and the V segment lost 0 bases, leaving 1 base of the junction unmatched. Per the germline V gene, CDR1 is SGHNT and CDR2 is YYREEE (reference sequence). The CDR3 region has the DNA TGTGCCAGCAGCTTGGAGCGGGGCAGCACAGATACGCAGTATTTT. Its protein is CASSLERGSTDTQYF.

The chain employs TRBV10-3 and TRBJ1-6; 8 bases agree with TRBD1. Per the germline V gene, CDR1 is ENHRY and CDR2 is SYGVKD. V dropped 6 bases and J dropped 10; count of bases not matched to a gene: 2. The CDR3 is made up of 12 amino acids. The CDR3 region is CAIRGQESPLHF. The CDR3 DNA is TGTGCCATCAGGGGACAGGAGTCACCCCTCCACTTT.